The rows below give T cell receptor beta chains drawn from one sample of a study of T cells after yellow fever vaccination. TCRdb independently ran MiXCR on the 5' RACE reads; one entry per CDR3 protein. The table lists about 160,000 distinct CDR3 sequences, 6% to 7.5% of them singletons. The sample in question was CD4+ T cells sorted from PBMCs, obtained 5 days after the first yellow fever vaccination. Receptors originate from a man aged 18 to 29 who received the YFV17D yellow fever vaccine. CDR3s include the opening cysteine and the closing phenylalanine or tryptophan. The D gene is left open where the match is weak. Clone sizes are given selectively: once, few, many, or a class where the clone is expanded.

>many|NA|TRBJ1-1|TRBV5-1
TGCGCCAGCAGCTTCGTCAGCGAGGGGACTGAAGCTTTCTTT
CASSFVSEGTEAFF
>many|NA|TRBJ1-2|TRBV5-5
TGTGCCAGCAGCGCAGGACCGGACTATGGCTACACCTTC
CASSAGPDYGYTF
>NA|NA|TRBJ1-5|TRBV12-3/TRBV12-4
TGTGCCAGCAGTTCGGGGGCCAGCAATCAGCCCCAGCATTTT
CASSSGASNQPQHF
>few|NA|TRBJ1-5|TRBV20-1
TGCAGTGCTAGAGTCGGGGGAGGGGAGCGCAATCAGCCCCAGCATTTT
CSARVGGGERNQPQHF
>many|TRBD2|TRBJ2-1|TRBV4-1
TGCGCCAGCAGCCGTCGACTAGCGGGGGTGAACGACAATGAGCAGTTCTTC
CASSRRLAGVNDNEQFF
>many|TRBD2|TRBJ2-3|TRBV11-2
TGTGCCAGCAGCTTAGGGACTAGCGGGGGAGATACGCAGTATTTT
CASSLGTSGGDTQYF
>many|NA|TRBJ1-1|TRBV5-1
TGCGCCAGCAGCTTCCCGGACAGGAACACTGAAGCTTTCTTT
CASSFPDRNTEAFF
>many|NA|TRBJ2-2|TRBV20-1
TGCAGTGCTAGAGATCAGCGGGTCAACACCGGGGAGCTGTTTTTT
CSARDQRVNTGELFF
>many|TRBD1|TRBJ1-2|TRBV3-1
TGTGCCAGCAGCAAGACAGGGGAGGGCTACACCTTC
CASSKTGEGYTF
>many|NA|TRBJ2-1|TRBV5-1
TGCGCCAGCAGCTTAGGGCGGATCTCCTACAATGAGCAGTTCTTC
CASSLGRISYNEQFF
>few|NA|TRBJ2-7|TRBV5-6
TGTGCCAGCAGCTTGTACAGGGCGGGCGAGCAGTACTTC
CASSLYRAGEQYF
>once|NA|TRBJ2-4|TRBV28
TGTGCCAGCACTACGGCGCCGTTAAACATTCAGTACTTC
CASTTAPLNIQYF
>NA|NA|TRBJ2-3|TRBV21-1
TGTACCAGCAGCAAAGGGACAGATACGCAGTATTTT
CTSSKGTDTQYF
>NA|TRBD1|TRBJ2-2|TRBV11-1
TGTGCCAGCAGCCTGTGGACAGGGGATGCGGTGAACACCGGGGAGCTGTTTTTT
CASSLWTGDAVNTGELFF
>many|NA|TRBJ2-7|TRBV6-1
TGTGCCAGCCAAACTCTAAGGAGCTCCTACGAGCAGTACTTC
CASQTLRSSYEQYF
>NA|NA|TRBJ2-3|TRBV5-4
TGTGCCAGCAGCTACGGCCCCCCAGATACGCAGTATTTT
CASSYGPPDTQYF
>NA|NA|TRBJ2-3|TRBV3-1
TGTGCCTGCAGCCAACGGGACACAGATACGCAGTATTTT
CACSQRDTDTQYF
>NA|TRBD1|TRBJ1-1|TRBV5-8
TGTGCCAGCAGCATCGGGACAGGGACGGGAACTGAAGCTTTCTTT
CASSIGTGTGTEAFF
>NA|TRBD1|TRBJ1-4|TRBV7-2
TGTGCCAGCAGCAAAGGACAGGGTACAGAAAAACTGTTTTTT
CASSKGQGTEKLFF
>few|TRBD2|TRBJ2-2|TRBV11-2
TGTGCCAGCAGCTTAGGGGAGGGGAACACCGGGGAGCTGTTTTTT
CASSLGEGNTGELFF
>NA|NA|TRBJ1-3|TRBV5-1
TGCGCCAGCAGCTTGGGATTGGGAGATAGTGGAAACACCATATATTTT
CASSLGLGDSGNTIYF
>many|NA|TRBJ2-5|TRBV12-3/TRBV12-4
TGTGCCAGCAGTGGAAGATGGGGCTCCGAGACCCAGTACTTC
CASSGRWGSETQYF
>few|NA|TRBJ2-5|TRBV7-7
TGTGCCAGCAGCTTAGATGTTCAAGAGACCCAGTACTTC
CASSLDVQETQYF
>few|TRBD1|TRBJ1-3|TRBV9
TGTGCCAGCAGCCCGAGGACAGGGAACTCTGGAAACACCATATATTTT
CASSPRTGNSGNTIYF
>NA|TRBD2|TRBJ2-2|TRBV5-1
TGCTCCAGCAGCCCCCGGACTAGCGGGGGGGTTACCGGGGAGCTGTTTTTT
CSSSPRTSGGVTGELFF
>many|TRBD1|TRBJ2-1|TRBV5-4
TGTGCCAGCAGGATGGACAGGGGCTCCTACAATGAGCAGTTCTTC
CASRMDRGSYNEQFF
>NA|TRBD2|TRBJ2-1|TRBV3-1
TGTGCCAGCAGCCAAGTGTTAGGGCGGGGGGGCCGGGAGGGCGCCTACAATGAGCAGTTCTTC
CASSQVLGRGGREGAYNEQFF
>many|NA|TRBJ1-4|TRBV5-6
TGTGCCAGCAGCTTGGCCAACGCGGGCAAGGTTTTT
CASSLANAGKVF
>many|NA|TRBJ2-7|TRBV12-3/TRBV12-4
TGTGCCAGCAGTTTTATCAGGGGTTCTATCGAGCAGTACTTC
CASSFIRGSIEQYF
>few|TRBD1|TRBJ1-2|TRBV28
TGTGCCAGCAGTTCAGGACAGGGGCGCTATGGCTACACCTTC
CASSSGQGRYGYTF
>few|TRBD2|TRBJ2-5|TRBV9
TGTGCCAGCAGCGTAGTTCTAGCGGGGCCCAAGTACTTC
CASSVVLAGPKYF
>many|TRBD2|TRBJ2-2|TRBV5-6
TGTGCCAGCAGCTTGGGACTAGGGCGGGGGACGAACACCGGGGAGCTGTTTTTT
CASSLGLGRGTNTGELFF
>many|TRBD2|TRBJ2-1|TRBV24-1
TGTGCCACCAGTGACCGGACTAGCGGGAACTCCTACAATGAGCAGTTCTTC
CATSDRTSGNSYNEQFF
>few|NA|TRBJ2-2|TRBV7-9
TGTGCCAGCAGCCCCCCCAAGCTGTTTTTT
CASSPPKLFF
>NA|NA|TRBJ1-5|TRBV20-1
TGCAGTGCTAGAGATAAACAGCTATCGAATCAGCCCCAGCATTTT
CSARDKQLSNQPQHF
>many|NA|TRBJ2-7|TRBV2
TGTGCCAGCAGTGAGAGGTTCTACGAGCAGTACTTC
CASSERFYEQYF
>NA|TRBD2|TRBJ2-5|TRBV20-1
TGCAGTGCTAGAGGGGATCAGGGACTAGCGGGGGAGACCCAGTACTTC
CSARGDQGLAGETQYF
>many|TRBD2|TRBJ2-3|TRBV15
TGTGCCACCAGCAGAGATTTAGCGGGGTGGTCCACAGATACGCAGTATTTT
CATSRDLAGWSTDTQYF
>few|NA|TRBJ2-1|TRBV5-1
TGCGCCAGCAGCCCCGAAGTGAGTTACAATGAGCAGTTCTTC
CASSPEVSYNEQFF
>many|NA|TRBJ1-1|TRBV6-2/TRBV6-3
TGTGCCAGCAGTTCCCAAGGAGATGAAGCTTTCTTT
CASSSQGDEAFF
>many|NA|TRBJ2-7|TRBV12-3/TRBV12-4
TGTGCCAGCAGTTTCGGAGGGAACGAGCAGTACTTC
CASSFGGNEQYF
>many|NA|TRBJ1-2|TRBV10-3
TGTGCCATCAGTGCACAGGGTTCTGATTATGGCTACACCTTC
CAISAQGSDYGYTF
>NA|TRBD1|TRBJ1-4|TRBV12-3/TRBV12-4
TGTGCCAGCAGGGGATACAGGGGGCGTGAAAAACTGTTTTTT
CASRGYRGREKLFF
>NA|NA|TRBJ1-5|TRBV20-1
TGCAGTGCCCAGACCGATTATAGCAAGCAGCCCCAGCATTTT
CSAQTDYSKQPQHF
>many|TRBD1|TRBJ2-3|TRBV19
TGTGCCAGCGCGGACAGGGGAGTCGCAGATACGCAGTATTTT
CASADRGVADTQYF
>few|NA|TRBJ2-7|TRBV19
TGTGCCAGTAGTACTATCGGAGACAGATACGAGCAGTACTTC
CASSTIGDRYEQYF
>many|NA|TRBJ2-1|TRBV11-1
TGTGCCAGCAGCTTTCCGGCAGGATTAATAACGGCTGGCGATGAGCAGTTCTTC
CASSFPAGLITAGDEQFF
>NA|TRBD1|TRBJ1-2|TRBV20-1
TGCAGTGCTAGAGATCGAACCCTAGACAGGGGGAGGGGATATGGCTACACCTTC
CSARDRTLDRGRGYGYTF
>many|TRBD1|TRBJ2-5|TRBV4-3
TGCGCCAGCAGCCACGCGGACAGGGGTGGAGAGACCCAGTACTTC
CASSHADRGGETQYF
>few|NA|TRBJ2-2|TRBV7-6
TGTGCCAGCAGCTTAGAAGGGGGGGCCTACACCGGGGAGCTGTTTTTT
CASSLEGGAYTGELFF
>many|TRBD2|TRBJ2-1|TRBV18
TGTGCCAGCTCACCACTGCCAGCGGGGGGGAATGAGCAGTTCTTC
CASSPLPAGGNEQFF
>NA|NA|TRBJ2-7|TRBV7-6
TGTGCCAGCAGCTTATCCCCAGCCTCCTACGAGCTGTACTTC
CASSLSPASYELYF
>NA|TRBD1|TRBJ1-4|TRBV5-1
TGCGCCAGCAGCACGGGACAGGACAATGAAAAACTGTTTTTT
CASSTGQDNEKLFF
>many|TRBD2|TRBJ2-3|TRBV5-1
TGCGCCAGCAGGCCCAGCGGGGGCCCGGAAGATACGCAGTATTTT
CASRPSGGPEDTQYF
>few|TRBD2|TRBJ2-3|TRBV6-1
TGTGCCAGCACCAATCTAGCGGGGCTCTCAGATACGCAGTATTTT
CASTNLAGLSDTQYF